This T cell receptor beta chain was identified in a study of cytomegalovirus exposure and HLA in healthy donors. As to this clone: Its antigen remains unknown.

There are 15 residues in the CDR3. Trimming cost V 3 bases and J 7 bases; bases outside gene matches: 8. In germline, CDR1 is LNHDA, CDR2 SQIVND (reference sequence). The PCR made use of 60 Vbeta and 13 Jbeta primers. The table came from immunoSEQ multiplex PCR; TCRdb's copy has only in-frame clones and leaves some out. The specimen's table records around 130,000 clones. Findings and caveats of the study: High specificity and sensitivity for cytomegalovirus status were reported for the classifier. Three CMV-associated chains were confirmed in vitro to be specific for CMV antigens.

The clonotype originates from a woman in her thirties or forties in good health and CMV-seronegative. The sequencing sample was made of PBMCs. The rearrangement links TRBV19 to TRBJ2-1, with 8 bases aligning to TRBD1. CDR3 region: CASSITGGMGNEQFF. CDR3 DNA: TGTGCCAGTAGTATTACAGGGGGGATGGGAAATGAGCAGTTCTTC.